A selection of T cell receptor beta chains follows, all from one sample in a study of blood T cell repertoires in COVID-19. Sequencing was performed with immunoSEQ multiplex PCR; in TCRdb, only in-frame clones are kept and a portion is missing. The sample holds 250,000 to 400,000 clones, approximately 81% seen once. What was sequenced was PBMCs or T cells enriched from blood (not recorded which). Receptors originate from a woman in her twenties or thirties who had been exposed to COVID-19. The CDR3 runs from the conserved cysteine through the conserved F or W. Each record gives: J gene, V gene, D gene, clone size, CDR3 DNA, CDR3 protein. The D gene is left open where the match is weak. Some rows mark clone size as missing; the rest say once, few, many or name a class of expanded clone.

>TRBJ1-6|TRBV28|-|-
TGTGCCAGCAGTCCCATACACAGGGATTCACCCCTCCACTTT
CASSPIHRDSPLHF
>TRBJ2-7|TRBV7-3|-|few
TGTGCCAGCAGCTTAGGGGCTAGCTCCTACGAGCAGTACTTC
CASSLGASSYEQYF
>TRBJ1-1|TRBV13|TRBD1|few
TGTGCCAGCACCTTGGGGACAGGTGCAACTGAAGCTTTCTTT
CASTLGTGATEAFF
>TRBJ2-7|TRBV28|TRBD2|-
TGTGCCAGCAGTTTATCGGGACTAGCGGGCTCCTACGAGCAGTACTTC
CASSLSGLAGSYEQYF
>TRBJ2-4|TRBV18|-|-
TGTGCCAGCTCACCAGAGTTAGCCAAAAACATTCAGTACTTC
CASSPELAKNIQYF
>TRBJ2-7|TRBV5-6|-|-
TGTGCCAGCAGCCCTGGCCGGGACTACGAGCAGTACTTC
CASSPGRDYEQYF
>TRBJ2-7|TRBV7-9|TRBD1|many
TGTGCCAGCAGCCATCCCACAGGGGGCGCGTACGAGCAGTACTTC
CASSHPTGGAYEQYF
>TRBJ2-3|TRBV6-2/TRBV6-3|-|-
TGTGCCAGCAGTTACGTACAGAGCACAGATACGCAGTATTTT
CASSYVQSTDTQYF
>TRBJ1-6|TRBV18|-|-
TGTGCCAGCTCACCACCGAGCGGTAGTTCACCCCTCCACTTT
CASSPPSGSSPLHF
>TRBJ1-1|TRBV7-9|-|-
TGTGCCAGCAGCTTAGTGCAGGTTTTATGGAACACTGAAGCTTTCTTT
CASSLVQVLWNTEAFF
>TRBJ1-1|TRBV4-3|-|-
TGCGCCAGCAGCCAAGACTTGGGCCAGGCGAACACTGAAGCTTTCTTT
CASSQDLGQANTEAFF
>TRBJ1-2|TRBV5-1|-|-
TGCGCCAGCAGCCTTCAAAGTGAATCGGGCACCTTC
CASSLQSESGTF
>TRBJ2-7|TRBV4-1|-|-
TGCGCCAGCAGCCCGTTGGTCCAGGGGAACTACGAGCAGTACTTC
CASSPLVQGNYEQYF
>TRBJ1-1|TRBV18|-|-
TGTGCCAGCTTTCCGGGGGGTCGGAACACTGAAGCTTTCTTT
CASFPGGRNTEAFF
>TRBJ1-2|TRBV5-4|-|once
TGTGCCAGCAGCTTCCTCAACAGGGACAACTATGGCTACACCTTC
CASSFLNRDNYGYTF
>TRBJ2-7|TRBV7-9|-|-
TGTGCCAGCAGCCGGGGTACGACTGGCACCTACGAGCAGTACTTC
CASSRGTTGTYEQYF
>TRBJ1-5|TRBV28|-|-
TGTGCCAGCAGTTTAATCACAGGGTCCAATCAGCCCCAGCATTTT
CASSLITGSNQPQHF
>TRBJ1-2|TRBV6-2/TRBV6-3|-|-
TGTGCCAGCAGTTATAGGGGTGGCTATGGCTACACCTTC
CASSYRGGYGYTF
>TRBJ2-3|TRBV29-1|-|-
TGCAGCGTTGGGGGGGCAGATACGCAGTATTTT
CSVGGADTQYF
>TRBJ1-5|TRBV10-2|-|few
TGCGCCAGCAGTGGGCTTTATAGCAATCAGCCCCAGCATTTT
CASSGLYSNQPQHF
>TRBJ1-5|TRBV19|-|-
TGTGCCAGTAGTATTATGAGGGACACCAATCAGCCCCAGCATTTT
CASSIMRDTNQPQHF
>TRBJ2-7|TRBV28|-|-
TGTGCCAGCAGTTCTGCATCTATTTACGAGCAGTACTTC
CASSSASIYEQYF
>TRBJ2-1|TRBV5-1|TRBD2|-
TGCGCCAGCAGCCCTAGCGGGAGGGCCTCCAATGAGCAGTTCTTC
CASSPSGRASNEQFF
>TRBJ1-5|TRBV6-5|TRBD1|-
TGTGCCAGCAGCCTCGGACAGGGGGCAGAGCAGCCCCAGCATTTT
CASSLGQGAEQPQHF
>TRBJ1-2|TRBV7-2|TRBD1|few
TGTGCCAGCAGCTTAGCTACCGACAGGGGGCAGGGCTACACCTTC
CASSLATDRGQGYTF
>TRBJ1-6|TRBV5-1|TRBD1|-
TGCGCCAGCAGCTGGGGGGACAGACAAAATTCACCCCTCCACTTT
CASSWGDRQNSPLHF
>TRBJ1-2|TRBV5-8|-|-
TGTGCCAGCCCGTCGGGTCCCGCTAACTATGGCTACACCTTC
CASPSGPANYGYTF